Given below is one TCR beta chain in context. Antigen specificity is unknown. Some clones are missing from TCRdb's copy, which holds only in-frame ones; the method was immunoSEQ multiplex PCR. The table has some 8,800 clones, around 64% seen once. V trimming: 6 bases; J trimming: 6 bases; junction bases outside the gene matches: 3. The CDR3 runs 13 residues. Germline V gene sequence: CDR1 MNHEY, CDR2 SVGAGI. This sample was taken from a study of radiation and T cells in renal cell carcinoma. Study-level results: Only small tumor regions of roughly 1 g were sampled.

The treatment was: treatment-naive control, cytoreductive nephrectomy. The patient's renal cell carcinoma had clear cell pathology. Control tumors came from several females and some twelve males, aged roughly 40 to 82. This chain connects TRBV6-5 to TRBJ2-1; 9 bases fit TRBD2. The sequencing here drew on tumor tissue, taken from a patient whose treatment was nephrectomy without radiotherapy. The clonotype was recovered from a man in his 60s with renal cell carcinoma. The CDR3 here is CASSLLAGNEQFF. CDR3 nucleotides: TGTGCCAGCAGCCTACTAGCGGGCAATGAGCAGTTCTTC.